A single sample gave rise to the 15 T cell receptor beta chains below, sequenced in a study of Ad26.COV2.S vaccination and SARS-CoV-2 variants. Regarding treatment: 19 received Ad26.COV2.S at low or high dose, single or two shots; about 5 received placebo; per-sample allocation not given. The samples date from day 63 after the first vaccine or placebo injection. The table came from immunoSEQ multiplex PCR; TCRdb's copy has only in-frame clones and leaves some out. The table lists around 340,000 clones, 86% of them singletons. This sample comprised peripheral blood, obtained in a trial of Ad26.COV2.S vaccine versus placebo. The origin of the receptors is a person aged 18-65 years who received the Ad26.COV2.S COVID-19 vaccine or a placebo.

This chain uses TRBV5-1 with TRBJ2-5; 8 bases fit TRBD2. The germline CDR1 and CDR2 sequences are SGHRS and YFSETQ. With 7 bases clipped from V and 4 bases from J, the junction kept 9 bases outside the gene matches. This CDR3 contains 14 residues. CDR3 protein: CASVGVAGLETQYF. DNA for the CDR3: TGCGCCAGCGTCGGAGTAGCGGGATTAGAGACCCAGTACTTC.

The chain joins TRBV3-1 (or the pseudogene TRBV3-2) to TRBJ2-2; 11 bases line up with TRBD1. Trimming at V came to 4 bases and at J to 5 bases, leaving 12 bases not matched to a gene. This CDR3 is built from 18 residues. The V gene's germline CDR1 is LGHDT and CDR2 YNNKEL (reference sequence). CDR3 sequence (DNA): TGTGCCAGCAGCCCGCCCCCTGGACAGGGGGCTTGGACCGGGGAGCTGTTTTTT. It is translated as CASSPPPGQGAWTGELFF.

The chain links TRBV7-8 to TRBJ2-7; 7 bases agree with TRBD1. CDR1 is SGHVS and CDR2 is FQNEAQ in the germline V gene. The trim removed 5 bases at V and 0 bases at J, leaving 10 bases unmatched. This CDR3 has 16 amino acids. CDR3 loop: CASSPWGQGVSYEQYF. Here the CDR3 DNA reads TGTGCCAGCAGCCCTTGGGGCCAGGGGGTCTCCTACGAGCAGTACTTC.

The V call is TRBV12-5, the J call TRBJ2-2; 7 bases line up with TRBD1. Germline trimming cut 6 bases from V and 0 bases from J; bases unmatched to any gene: 7. Germline CDR1 and CDR2: LGHNT and FRNRAP. This CDR3 has 16 amino acids. The CDR3 sequence: CASGPDRAANTGELFF. Written as DNA, the CDR3 is TGTGCTAGTGGACCAGACAGGGCCGCGAACACCGGGGAGCTGTTTTTT.

V usage is TRBV5-1 and J usage is TRBJ2-3; TRBD2 agrees at 13 bases. J lost 5 bases, V lost 4 bases, and 4 bases had no gene match. Per the germline V gene, CDR1 is SGHRS and CDR2 is YFSETQ. The CDR3 is made up of 15 amino acids. CDR3 nucleotide sequence: TGCGCCAGCAGCCCAGGACTAGCGGGGGAAGATACGCAGTATTTT. This codes for CASSPGLAGEDTQYF.

The rearrangement links TRBV6-5 to TRBJ2-2; D might be TRBD2 (5 bases). V lost 7 bases, J lost 7 bases, and 10 bases lay in between. In germline, CDR1 is MNHEY, CDR2 SVGAGI. This CDR3 has 12 amino acids. In nucleotides, the CDR3 is TGTGCCAGCACGGAGGCCAACGGGGAGCTGTTTTTT. Translated: CASTEANGELFF.

As to this clone: The same CDR3 can be traced to other DNA sequences in this sample. V usage is TRBV4-3 and J usage is TRBJ1-2, with D perhaps matching TRBD1 (5 bases). The length of the CDR3 is 14 residues. Trimming took 0 bases from V and 4 from J, leaving 9 bases between them. From germline, CDR1 is LGHNA and CDR2 YSLEER. CDR3 in amino acids: CASSQDTGPYGYTF. In nucleotides, the CDR3 is TGCGCCAGCAGCCAAGATACAGGTCCCTATGGCTACACCTTC.

The chain recombines TRBV19 with TRBJ2-1, with 7 bases identical to TRBD2. The CDR3 is made up of 16 amino acids. CDR1 and CDR2 from the germline V gene are LNHDA and SQIVND (reference sequence). J was trimmed by 4 bases and V by 5 bases; bases with no gene match: 11. The CDR3 region has the DNA TGTGCCAGTAGTGGCCTAGCGGCTCCTTATTACAATGAGCAGTTCTTC. The encoded protein is CASSGLAAPYYNEQFF.

The CDR3 spells CASSKTEPNTGELFF. CDR3 nucleotide sequence: TGTGCCAGCAGCAAGACAGAACCGAACACCGGGGAGCTGTTTTTT. The chain couples TRBV9 to TRBJ2-2; weak D call: TRBD1 (5 bases). Per germline, CDR1 SGDLS and CDR2 YYNGEE. CDR3 size: 15 residues. V was clipped by 4 bases and J by 0 bases, with 10 bases between them.

V usage is TRBV19 and J usage is TRBJ1-2; 8 bases agree with TRBD1. The CDR3 spans 15 residues. CDR1 is LNHDA and CDR2 is SQIVND in the germline V gene (reference sequence). The trim removed 8 bases at V and 4 bases at J, leaving 12 bases unmatched. CDR3 region: CASSLGTGTIYGYTF. DNA of the CDR3: TGTGCCAGTTCCCTAGGGACAGGAACTATCTATGGCTACACCTTC.

The count of this clone is one. This chain connects TRBV5-1 to TRBJ2-1; D is possibly TRBD2 (6 bases). V gave up 4 bases and J gave up 6 bases, with 11 bases separating them. The germline V gene has CDR1 SGHRS and CDR2 YFSETQ. This CDR3 contains 13 residues. The CDR3, as DNA: TGCGCCAGCAGCCCGGGGGACCTCAATGAGCAGTTCTTC. Translated: CASSPGDLNEQFF.

V is TRBV4-3 and J is TRBJ1-2, with D hard to call. V was pared by 0 bases and J by 3 bases, with 14 bases between. Looked up from germline, CDR1 is LGHNA and CDR2 is YSLEER. This CDR3 is 16 amino acids long. The CDR3 sequence: CASSQDPGSTYYGYTF. DNA for the CDR3: TGCGCCAGCAGCCAAGATCCTGGCTCTACCTACTATGGCTACACCTTC.

Notes on this clone: Other nucleotide sequences in the sample specify the same CDR3. This chain connects TRBV5-4 to TRBJ2-3; the match to TRBD2 covers 10 bases. V was pared by 3 bases and J by 4 bases, with 2 bases of the junction left unmatched. Germline CDR1 SGHNT, CDR2 YYREEE (reference sequence). The CDR3 runs to 14 residues. DNA of the CDR3: TGTGCCAGCAGCTCTAGCGGGAGTCCAGATACGCAGTATTTT. Its protein is CASSSSGSPDTQYF.

As DNA, the CDR3 is TGCGCCAGCAGCCAAGCACAGGCAACTAATGAAAAACTGTTTTTT. Translated, it gives CASSQAQATNEKLFF. The chain recombines TRBV4-1 with TRBJ1-4, with D perhaps TRBD1 (5 bases). The CDR3 loop spans 15 amino acids. V lost 1 base and J 0 bases, leaving 6 bases between the germline ends. Germline V gives CDR1 MGHRA, CDR2 YSYEKL.

This chain joins TRBV7-2 and TRBJ2-1, with D possibly TRBD2 on 6 matching bases. Germline V gives CDR1 SGHTA, CDR2 FQGNSA. CDR3 size: 14 residues. The germline V and J ends were trimmed by 3 bases and 10 bases, with 16 bases remaining between them. The CDR3 loop is CASSLSGGAPEQFF. The DNA for the CDR3 is TGTGCCAGCAGCTTGTCAGGCGGGGCGCCGGAGCAGTTCTTC.